The rows below give T cell receptor beta chains drawn from one sample of a study of blood T cell repertoires in COVID-19. The protocol was immunoSEQ multiplex PCR, while the TCRdb copy is restricted to in-frame clones and leaves out a portion. The sample carries around 160,000 clones, over 80% recorded once. Source material: PBMCs or T cells enriched from blood (not recorded which). Receptors originate from a woman aged 50 to 65 who had been exposed to COVID-19. CDR3s include the opening cysteine and the closing phenylalanine or tryptophan. Each record gives: D gene, J gene, CDR3 length, V gene, clone size, CDR3 DNA, CDR3 protein. The D gene is left open where the match is weak. Clone size, where shown, is once, few, many, or a class for clones that have expanded.

>TRBD1|TRBJ2-3|19|TRBV7-6|NA
TGTGCCAGCAGGCTGACCGCTGCTGGGGGACAGGGTTGGTTCAATACGCAGTATTTT
CASRLTAAGGQGWFNTQYF
>TRBD2|TRBJ2-7|15|TRBV11-2|NA
TGTGCCAGCAGCTTGGGGTTTAGCGGGAATTACGAGCAGTACTTC
CASSLGFSGNYEQYF
>TRBD1|TRBJ1-1|15|TRBV5-1|NA
TGCGCCAGCAGCCCGACGACAGGGGTCAACACTGAAGCTTTCTTT
CASSPTTGVNTEAFF
>TRBD1|TRBJ1-2|16|TRBV7-9|NA
TGTGCCAGCAGCTTAGGCCGGGACAGGGACTCCTATGGCTACACCTTC
CASSLGRDRDSYGYTF
>TRBD2|TRBJ2-1|16|TRBV4-1|NA
TGCGCCAGCAGCCAAGTACCCAGCGGGGCCCTCAATGAGCAGTTCTTC
CASSQVPSGALNEQFF
>TRBD1|TRBJ2-1|15|TRBV5-8|NA
TGTGCCAGCATCAAAACCGGGACAGGGAACAATGAGCAGTTCTTC
CASIKTGTGNNEQFF
>NA|TRBJ1-1|13|TRBV19|once
TGTGCCAGTAGTATATCCATGAGGGTGGAAGCTTTCTTT
CASSISMRVEAFF
>NA|TRBJ1-1|15|TRBV4-1|NA
TGCGCCAGCAGTGCCCAGGGAGGTTTGAACACTGAAGCTTTCTTT
CASSAQGGLNTEAFF
>NA|TRBJ1-2|12|TRBV6-5|NA
TGTGCCAGCAGTTACTCAGGGGATGGCTACACCTTC
CASSYSGDGYTF
>TRBD2|TRBJ2-7|15|TRBV5-5|NA
TGTGCCAGCAGCTACTCTAGTAGCGGGAGCTTACGGTTATACTTC
CASSYSSSGSLRLYF
>NA|TRBJ1-1|13|TRBV27|NA
TGTGCCAGCAGCCTTCGGGGGAACACTGAAGCTTTCTTT
CASSLRGNTEAFF
>NA|TRBJ2-2|15|TRBV5-6|NA
TGTGCCAGCAGCCCACCGGGACTGCACACCGGGGAGCTGTTTTTT
CASSPPGLHTGELFF
>TRBD1|TRBJ1-2|11|TRBV20-1|NA
TGCAGTGTTCCAGGGGGCGCTGGCTACACCTTC
CSVPGGAGYTF
>NA|TRBJ2-7|13|TRBV7-6|NA
TGTGCCAGCAGCTTAGGACAGAACTACGAGCAGTACTTC
CASSLGQNYEQYF
>TRBD1|TRBJ1-6|13|TRBV19|NA
TGTGCCAGTAGGGACAGGGCCAATTCACCCCTCCACTTT
CASRDRANSPLHF
>NA|TRBJ1-1|15|TRBV18|NA
TGTGCCAGCACACGCGATACAGGGTCGGACACTGAAGCTTTCTTT
CASTRDTGSDTEAFF
>TRBD1|TRBJ2-1|15|TRBV29-1|NA
TGCAGCGTTGGCGCCGGACAGGTAGCCTACAATGAGCAGTTCTTC
CSVGAGQVAYNEQFF
>TRBD2|TRBJ2-1|14|TRBV3-1/TRBV3-2|NA
TGTGCCAGCAGCGGGAGACTAGCGCGCAATGAGCAGTTCTTC
CASSGRLARNEQFF
>TRBD1|TRBJ2-5|15|TRBV18|NA
TGTGCCAGCTCACCAATCTGGACAGGGGAAGAGACCCAGTACTTC
CASSPIWTGEETQYF
>TRBD1|TRBJ2-2|13|TRBV24-1|NA
TGTGCCACCCGGGACAGCGGTTCCGGGGAGCTGTTTTTT
CATRDSGSGELFF
>NA|TRBJ2-7|14|TRBV7-9|NA
TGTGCCAGCAGCCAGGGGGGCGGGGCCTACGAGCAGTACTTC
CASSQGGGAYEQYF
>TRBD1|TRBJ1-5|16|TRBV5-1|NA
TGCGCCAGCAGCCCGGAGGGGACAGGGGGAACTCAGCCCCAGCATTTT
CASSPEGTGGTQPQHF
>NA|TRBJ1-6|14|TRBV14|NA
TGTGCCAGCAGCCAAGATAGGGGAAGTTCACCCCTCCACTTT
CASSQDRGSSPLHF
>TRBD1|TRBJ2-2|14|TRBV6-1|NA
TGTGCCAGCAGTGAGGGACAGGGGTCCGGGGAGCTGTTTTTT
CASSEGQGSGELFF
>NA|TRBJ1-1|12|TRBV5-6|NA
TGTGCCAGCAGCTTAGTCGGCACTGAAGCTTTCTTT
CASSLVGTEAFF
>NA|TRBJ2-3|13|TRBV12-3/TRBV12-4|NA
TGTGCCAGCAGTAAAGGGCTAGCGGATACGCAGTATTTT
CASSKGLADTQYF
>TRBD2|TRBJ2-1|14|TRBV10-2|NA
TGCGCCAGCAGTAAGGCTAGCGGGGCCGATGAGCAGTTCTTC
CASSKASGADEQFF
>NA|TRBJ2-3|14|TRBV19|NA
TGTGCCAGTAGTATTATGGCACCCACAGATACGCAGTATTTT
CASSIMAPTDTQYF
>TRBD2|TRBJ2-7|18|TRBV7-8|NA
TGTGCCAGCAGCCGTGGGGGGCTAGCGGGAGCCCAAACCTACGAGCAGTACTTC
CASSRGGLAGAQTYEQYF
>TRBD2|TRBJ2-3|16|TRBV5-4|NA
TGTGCCAGCAGCCCGGGACTAGCGGCTAGCACAGATACGCAGTATTTT
CASSPGLAASTDTQYF
>TRBD1|TRBJ1-2|14|TRBV3-1/TRBV3-2|NA
TGTGCCAGCAGCCATAATGCAGGGGGCAAAGGCTACACCTTC
CASSHNAGGKGYTF
>NA|TRBJ1-5|15|TRBV7-6|once
TGTGCCAGCAGCCCCGAGTTCCGTCCCGGGGGGCCCCAGCATTTT
CASSPEFRPGGPQHF
>TRBD1|TRBJ1-1|13|TRBV5-4|NA
TGTGCCAGCACCCAACAGGGGGTTGGTGAAGCTTTCTTT
CASTQQGVGEAFF
>NA|TRBJ1-2|13|TRBV14|NA
TGTGCCAGCAGCGTGCAGGGCAACTATGGCTACACCTTC
CASSVQGNYGYTF
>TRBD2|TRBJ2-1|15|TRBV6-1|NA
TGTGCCAGCAGTGAAAGCGGGAGTACGAACAATGAGCAGTTCTTC
CASSESGSTNNEQFF
>NA|TRBJ2-7|16|TRBV9|NA
TGTGCCAGCAGCGGGGAGAAGGGCAGGGGAACCGACGAGCAGTACTTC
CASSGEKGRGTDEQYF
>NA|TRBJ1-5|12|TRBV10-1|NA
TGCGCCAGCAGTGAAGGCGGGCAGCCCCAGCATTTT
CASSEGGQPQHF
>TRBD2|TRBJ2-1|21|TRBV7-8|NA
TGTGCCAGCAGCTTAGTAGCTAAGGGACTAGCGGGAGCTGGGTCCTACAATGAGCAGTTCTTC
CASSLVAKGLAGAGSYNEQFF
>TRBD2|TRBJ2-1|20|TRBV3-1/TRBV3-2|NA
TGTGCCAGCAGCCAAGATGGCCGCAGACGAGGTAGCGGGAGGTTCAATGAGCAGTTCTTC
CASSQDGRRRGSGRFNEQFF
>TRBD2|TRBJ2-2|14|TRBV10-1|NA
TGCGCCAGCAGTGCGGCGGGGGGGACCGGGGAGCTGTTTTTT
CASSAAGGTGELFF
>TRBD1|TRBJ2-7|15|TRBV19|NA
TGTGCCAGTAGTATCCGACAGGGATTATCCTACGAGCAGTACTTC
CASSIRQGLSYEQYF
>NA|TRBJ2-3|14|TRBV9|NA
TGTGCCAGCAGTGACAAGCGGGGCACAGATACGCAGTATTTT
CASSDKRGTDTQYF
>NA|TRBJ1-5|14|TRBV6-5|NA
TGTGCCAGCAGTTCCATAGGGGTGTTGGAGCCCCAGCATTTT
CASSSIGVLEPQHF
>NA|TRBJ1-1|14|TRBV3-1/TRBV3-2|NA
TGTGCCAGCAGCCCGAGCGGTCAGAACACTGAAGCTTTCTTT
CASSPSGQNTEAFF
>NA|TRBJ1-5|17|TRBV30|NA
TGTGCCTGGAGTGTAGGCGCGGCGACTCATAGCAATCAGCCCCAGCATTTT
CAWSVGAATHSNQPQHF
>NA|TRBJ1-4|18|TRBV11-2|NA
TGTGCCAGCAGCATGAGCGGCAGGCACTACAGAACTCATGAAAAACTGTTTTTT
CASSMSGRHYRTHEKLFF
>TRBD1|TRBJ1-6|16|TRBV11-2|NA
TGTGCCAGCAGCTCCTCACATCGACAGGGTTATTCACCCCTCCACTTT
CASSSSHRQGYSPLHF
>TRBD1|TRBJ1-2|15|TRBV5-6|few
TGTGCCAGCAGGAGGGTCGACCGGACAGGGCATGGCTACACCTTC
CASRRVDRTGHGYTF
>NA|TRBJ1-2|13|TRBV7-8|NA
TGTGCCAGCACCGCCACAGGGACATTTGGCTACACCTTC
CASTATGTFGYTF